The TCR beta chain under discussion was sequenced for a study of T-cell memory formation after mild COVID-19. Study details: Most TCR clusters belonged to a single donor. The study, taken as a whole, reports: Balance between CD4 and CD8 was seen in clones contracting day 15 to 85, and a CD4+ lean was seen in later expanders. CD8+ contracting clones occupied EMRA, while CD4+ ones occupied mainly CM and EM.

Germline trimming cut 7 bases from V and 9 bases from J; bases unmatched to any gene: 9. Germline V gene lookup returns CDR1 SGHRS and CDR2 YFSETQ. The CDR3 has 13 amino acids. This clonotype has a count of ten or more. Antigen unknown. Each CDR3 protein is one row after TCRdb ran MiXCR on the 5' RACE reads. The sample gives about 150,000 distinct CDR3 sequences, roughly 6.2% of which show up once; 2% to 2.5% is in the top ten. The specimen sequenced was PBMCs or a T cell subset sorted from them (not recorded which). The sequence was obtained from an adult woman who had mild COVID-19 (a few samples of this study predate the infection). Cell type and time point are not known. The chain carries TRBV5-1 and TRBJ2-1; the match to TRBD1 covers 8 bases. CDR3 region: CASSGQGTGEQFF. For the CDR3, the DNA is TGCGCCAGCTCTGGACAGGGAACGGGTGAGCAGTTCTTC.